This TCR beta chain was sequenced for a study of T cell repertoires in cytomegalovirus infection. Study-wide background: Shared public TCR beta signatures pointed to both CMV infection and a matching HLA type.

TCRdb processed the reads anew with MiXCR; each CDR3 protein has one entry. The table records roughly 200,000 distinct CDR3 sequences, approximately 17% of them present only once. General study findings and limits: Dominating the ex vivo response were HLA-C-restricted CMV-specific TCR beta clonotypes. Identification of carriers of CMV plus the relevant HLA was achieved through cumulative public TCR beta family frequency.

A remark on this clonotype: Its target is not known.

CDR3 length: 13 residues. Deletions cut 7 bases from V and 4 bases from J, with 13 bases between. Per germline, CDR1 MDHEN and CDR2 SYDVKM. This clonotype was obtained from a human donor in good health (CMV status not recorded). Some clones in this sample may be carry-over from other donors' samples. This sequence joins TRBV28 and TRBJ1-2; TRBD1 is a possible D gene (5 bases). Sequenced: CD8+ T cells from PBMCs. The CDR3 loop reads CASTTRGSYGYTF. Here the CDR3 DNA reads TGTGCCAGCACGACACGGGGGTCCTATGGCTACACCTTC.